Presented here are 25 T cell receptor beta chains from one specimen sequenced in a study of identical twins. Via MiXCR, TCRdb re-called the 5' RACE reads, giving one row per CDR3 protein. The sample lists under 300,000 distinct CDR3 sequences, 10% to 15% occurring once. This sample also appeared in a second study, on yellow fever vaccine responses in identical twins.

The sample taken for sequencing was memory (CD45RO+) T cells sorted from blood. These receptors came from a woman between 18 and 29 years old in good health.

This clonotype was seen more than once but under ten times. The chain joins TRBV11-3 to TRBJ2-4, with 8 bases identical to TRBD1. Per germline, CDR1 SGHNT and CDR2 YENEEA. Trimming removed 2 bases from V and 16 bases from J; junction bases left unmatched: 10. CDR3 length: 13 residues. DNA of the CDR3: TGTGCCAGCAGCTTAAAGTTCTCGGACAGGGTCTACTTC. Amino acids: CASSLKFSDRVYF.

This clonotype has ten or more counts. The rearrangement links TRBV4-2 to TRBJ1-5, with unresolved D. Trimming cost V 1 base and J 4 bases, with 8 bases left between them. Germline lookup yields CDR1 LGHNA and CDR2 YNFKEQ. This CDR3 contains 14 residues. The CDR3 here is CASSQGEENQPQHF. The CDR3 DNA sequence: TGTGCCAGCAGCCAAGGAGAGGAGAATCAGCCCCAGCATTTT.

The J gene is TRBJ2-3, the V gene TRBV24-1, with D hard to call. Germline V gives CDR1 KGHDR, CDR2 SFDVKD. This CDR3 region has 15 residues. The ends were cut back, 7 bases at V and 0 bases at J, with 13 bases in the middle. The chain's CDR3 is CATRPIANSTDTQYF. Written as DNA, the CDR3 is TGTGCCACCAGACCCATAGCAAATAGCACAGATACGCAGTATTTT.

This clonotype was seen repeatedly, ten times or more. The gene calls are TRBV29-1 and TRBJ2-7; TRBD1 might be the D (5 bases). The CDR3 spans 12 residues. V lost 4 bases to trimming and J lost 5 bases, with 12 bases between them. From germline, CDR1 is SQVTM and CDR2 ANQGSEA. The CDR3 loop is CSVGRGNNEQYF. The CDR3 DNA follows: TGCAGCGTTGGTAGGGGAAACAACGAGCAGTACTTC.

This clonotype came up many times. The chain's CDR3 is CASSLVGTPNTEAFF. The DNA of the CDR3 is TGTGCCAGCAGCTTGGTCGGGACACCGAACACTGAAGCTTTCTTT. V and J are TRBV5-6 and TRBJ1-1; D is possibly TRBD1 (6 bases). This CDR3 has 15 residues. The ends were cut back, 0 bases at V and 1 base at J, with 10 bases in the middle. From germline, CDR1 is SGHDT and CDR2 YYEEEE.

With regard to this clonotype: This sequence may be a read error, since a much larger clone differs from it by one base. The rearrangement joins TRBV5-6 to TRBJ2-3; 7 bases match TRBD2. Trimming removed 7 bases from V and 5 bases from J; junction bases left unmatched: 16. Germline-derived CDR1 and CDR2 are SGHDT and YYEEEE. The CDR3 runs to 16 residues. In DNA, the CDR3 is TGTGCCAGCGGCCCCGGGGGGTTGGGAACCAGAGATACGCAGTATTTT. The encoded protein is CASGPGGLGTRDTQYF.

The chain combines TRBV7-2 with TRBJ2-3; 8 positions match TRBD2. Germline lookup yields CDR1 SGHTA and CDR2 FQGNSA. This CDR3 spans 13 amino acids. V was pared by 0 bases and J by 14 bases, with 7 bases of the junction left unmatched. This CDR3 reads CASSLATSGGRYF. In DNA form, the CDR3 reads TGTGCCAGCAGCTTAGCAACCAGCGGGGGAAGGTATTTT. Full variable domain (rest looked up from reference TRBV7-2 and TRBJ2-3): GAGVSQSPSNKVTEKGKDVELRCDPISGHTALYWYRQSLGQGLEFLIYFQGNSAPDKSGLPSDRFSAERTGGSVSTLTIQRTQQEDSAVYLCASSLATSGGRYFGPGTRLTVL.

This clonotype was found many times. V is TRBV5-1 and J is TRBJ1-1; D call uncertain. V gave up 0 bases and J gave up 0 bases, with 9 bases separating them. The CDR3 is made up of 15 amino acids. Germline CDR1 is SGHRS and CDR2 is YFSETQ. The CDR3, as DNA: TGCGCCAGCAGCTTGGCCGGCAGTTTGAACACTGAAGCTTTCTTT. Its protein is CASSLAGSLNTEAFF.

This sequence joins TRBV11-3 and TRBJ2-1; D gene ambiguous. Trimming shortened V by 1 base and J by 6 bases, and 10 bases separated the two germline ends. Per germline, CDR1 SGHNT and CDR2 YENEEA. There are 14 residues in the CDR3. The CDR3 protein is CASSLGPASNEQFF. The CDR3 nucleotides are TGTGCCAGCAGCTTAGGCCCCGCGTCCAATGAGCAGTTCTTC.

This clonotype turned up a few times. The chain uses TRBV19 and TRBJ2-2, with D tentatively TRBD1 or TRBD2 (5 bases each). This CDR3 has 15 amino acids. Germline values: CDR1 LNHDA, CDR2 SQIVND (reference sequence). Trimming removed 9 bases at V and 5 bases at J, with 19 bases between. CDR3: CASRLSQGATGELFF. The CDR3 region has the DNA TGTGCCAGCCGCCTCTCTCAGGGAGCTACCGGGGAGCTGTTTTTT.

V usage is TRBV12-3 or TRBV12-4 and J usage is TRBJ2-3; 9 bases are shared with TRBD1. This CDR3 has 15 amino acids. After removal of 5 bases from V and 4 bases from J, the junction contained 7 bases not matched to a gene. This CDR3 reads CASSLKTGGADTQYF. The CDR3, as DNA: TGTGCCAGCAGTCTAAAGACAGGGGGGGCAGATACGCAGTATTTT.

This clonotype was detected many times. The V and J genes are TRBV4-1 and TRBJ2-4; the D is unclear. V lost 1 base and J 0 bases, leaving 7 bases between the germline ends. The germline gives CDR1 MGHRA, CDR2 YSYEKL. The CDR3 totals 15 residues. The DNA for the CDR3 is TGCGCCAGCAGCCAAGTCGAGACAGCCAAAAACATTCAGTACTTC. Residues: CASSQVETAKNIQYF.

The CDR3 spells CASSTGTSGRGNIQYF. The CDR3 DNA is TGTGCCAGCAGTACCGGGACTAGCGGGAGAGGGAACATTCAGTACTTC. The chain has TRBV6-2 or TRBV6-3 and TRBJ2-4, with 14 bases identical to TRBD2. Germline loops: CDR1 MNHEY, CDR2 SVGEGT. V shed 5 bases and J 7 bases; nucleotides not matched to a gene: 7. This CDR3 comprises 16 residues.

The chain recombines TRBV7-2 with TRBJ2-7; a weak D match, TRBD1 (6 bases). Deletions cut 3 bases from V and 2 bases from J, with 17 bases between. Germline loops: CDR1 SGHTA, CDR2 FQGNSA. The CDR3 length is 16 residues. The CDR3 DNA sequence: TGTGCCAGCAGCTTGCGGACAGTCCAGGTAACCTACGAGCAGTACTTC. Encoded protein: CASSLRTVQVTYEQYF.

The chain combines TRBV10-3 with TRBJ2-3; D could derive from TRBD1 or TRBD2 (5 bases each). Per germline, CDR1 ENHRY and CDR2 SYGVKD. This CDR3 comprises 15 residues. Between the trimmed V and J ends, which lost 6 bases and 0 bases, there was a span of 13 bases. The CDR3 sequence: CAIREGTESTDTQYF. The CDR3 DNA is TGTGCCATCAGAGAAGGGACCGAGAGCACAGATACGCAGTATTTT.

The table lists this clonotype with many counts. The chain joins TRBV14 to TRBJ2-7; TRBD2 matches 12 bases. Germline CDR1 SGHDN, CDR2 FVKESK. J lost 10 bases, V lost 4 bases, and 8 bases had no gene match. This CDR3 contains 14 residues. CDR3 nucleotides: TGTGCCAGCAGCCCCCTGACTAGCGGGAGTTTACAGTACTTC. It specifies CASSPLTSGSLQYF.

This clonotype was found many times. This chain uses TRBV4-3 with TRBJ2-3, with no clear D. Germline CDR1 and CDR2: LGHNA and YSLEER. This CDR3 contains 15 residues. The ends were cut back, 0 bases at V and 4 bases at J, with 11 bases in the middle. The CDR3 reads CASSQDPGIADTQYF. The CDR3 nucleotides are TGCGCCAGCAGCCAAGATCCAGGTATCGCAGATACGCAGTATTTT.

This chain links TRBV18 with TRBJ2-1; D may match TRBD1 or TRBD2 (6 bases each). There are 14 residues in the CDR3. V lost 5 bases and J lost 1, with 9 bases in between. CDR1 and CDR2 (germline): KGHSH, LQKENI. CDR3: CASSRGASYNEQFF. The DNA for the CDR3 is TGTGCCAGCTCAAGGGGGGCTTCCTACAATGAGCAGTTCTTC.

The gene calls are TRBV7-3 and TRBJ1-3; possibly TRBD1 for D (6 bases). The CDR3 has 15 residues. Germline V CDR1 and CDR2: SGHTA, FQGTGA. V lost 6 bases and J 6 bases, leaving 18 bases between the germline ends. CDR3 sequence (DNA): TGTGCCAGCAGGCTCAATCGGGGGGCGTCAAACACCATATATTTT. It encodes CASRLNRGASNTIYF.

The V call is TRBV12-3 or TRBV12-4, the J call TRBJ1-1; a possible D gene is TRBD1 (6 bases). The CDR3 sequence is 14 residues long. The germline V and J ends were trimmed by 6 bases and 5 bases, with 16 bases remaining between them. The CDR3 here is CASSWGQGITEAFF. The CDR3 DNA follows: TGTGCCAGCAGCTGGGGGCAGGGAATAACTGAAGCTTTCTTT.

The V and J genes are TRBV28 and TRBJ2-7; weak D call: TRBD1 (7 bases). The CDR3 runs 16 residues. Germline V gene lookup returns CDR1 MDHEN and CDR2 SYDVKM. V dropped 6 bases and J dropped 1 base, with 19 bases sitting between them. This CDR3 is CASRPGGTVRSYEQYF. In DNA form, the CDR3 reads TGTGCCAGCAGACCCGGAGGGACAGTTAGGTCCTACGAGCAGTACTTC.

Of note for this clonotype: This may stem from a read error, because a much larger clone lies one nucleotide away. Because the CDR3 is missing its conserved closing phenylalanine or tryptophan, this is likely a read error. The chain links TRBV5-1 to TRBJ2-3; TRBD2 matches 9 bases. This CDR3 contains 16 residues. With 4 bases clipped from V and 3 bases from J, the junction kept 9 bases outside the gene matches. Germline V gene sequence: CDR1 SGHRS, CDR2 YFSETQ. As DNA, the CDR3 is TGCGCCAGCAGCCCACGCGGGGGGGCAAGGACAGATACGCAGTATTTA. Its protein product is CASSPRGGARTDTQYL.

This clonotype has just a few counts. The chain has TRBV11-2 and TRBJ2-2; the D gene is possibly TRBD2 (5 bases). This CDR3 contains 15 residues. Germline CDR1 reads SGHAT; CDR2 reads FQNNGV. V was clipped by 4 bases and J by 0 bases, with 9 bases between them. CDR3 sequence reads: CASSSLLANTGELFF. In DNA, the CDR3 is TGTGCCAGCAGCTCCCTACTAGCGAACACCGGGGAGCTGTTTTTT.

In this sample, this clonotype turned up a few times. The chain combines TRBV2 with TRBJ2-3, with 9 bases lining up with TRBD2. Germline CDR1 and CDR2: SNHLY and FYNNEI. The junction had 13 bases not matched to a gene; V was cut back by 5 bases and J by 4 bases. The CDR3 length is 17 residues. The CDR3 protein is CASSRTSASSGADTQYF. The CDR3 nucleotides are TGTGCCAGCAGTCGGACTAGCGCCTCCTCCGGGGCAGATACGCAGTATTTT.

This clonotype was seen many times. The chain uses TRBV5-1 and TRBJ2-2; D gene uncertain. Trimming took off 4 bases at V and 1 base at J, with 11 bases between the two ends. The germline CDR1 and CDR2 sequences are SGHRS and YFSETQ. This CDR3 has 15 amino acids. Written as DNA, the CDR3 is TGCGCCAGCAGCCTAACCCACAAGAACACCGGGGAGCTGTTTTTT. Protein sequence: CASSLTHKNTGELFF.